The next 13 T cell receptor delta chains were all read from a single sample in a study of γδ T cells in repeated Plasmodium falciparum infection. TCRdb reanalysed the multiplex PCR reads via CATT. The table includes tens of thousands of delta-chain clones, roughly 0.9% detected once. Vgamma9/Vdelta2+ and Vdelta2-negative gammadelta T cells were flow-sorted from PBMC for bulk sequencing. The sequencing input was gamma-delta T cells from blood. All receptors derive from a pool of human donors (malaria-infected and uninfected, not separated).

This clone has only a few counts. This likely stems from a read error, as it lies one base from a far larger clone. Other DNA sequences from this sample encode an identical CDR3 as well. V gene assignment gives TRDV2, but the J gene was left uncalled; the table's D call, TRDD3, was not checked against the DNA. This CDR3 spans 14 amino acids. The germline V gene has CDR1 GEAIGNYY and CDR2 EKD. The CDR3 sequence: CACDPYGRYDKLIF. DNA for the CDR3: TGTGCCTGTGACCCGTACGGACGATACGATAAGCTCATCTTT.

This clone was found a few times. The TCRdb protein comes from a much larger clone and disagrees with this DNA's translation at residue 3, likely due to a read error; the protein given here is derived from the DNA. The V call is TRDV2, the J call TRDJ1, with TRDD3 matching 8 bases. Assignment of the J gene here rests on matching the DNA to germline, because TCRdb gives none. CDR3 length: 16 amino acids. Per the germline V gene, CDR1 is GEAIGNYY and CDR2 is EKD. Trimming removed 7 bases from V and 0 bases from J; junction bases left unmatched: 12. CDR3 in DNA: TGTGCCTGGGAGCAACTGGGGGCCCCGTACACCGATAAACTCATCTTT. It translates to CAWEQLGAPYTDKLIF.

This clone has a handful of counts. A far larger clone is a single base away, which makes a read error likely. The identical CDR3 is also encoded by other nucleotide sequences in the sample. This CDR3 is CACDRRRYTDKLIF. CDR3 in DNA: TGTGCCTGTGATCGTCGAAGGTATACCGATAAACTCATCTTT. The chain is built from TRDV2 and TRDJ1; D remains ambiguous. The J gene is absent in TCRdb and was assigned here via DNA matching to germline. This CDR3 comprises 14 residues. The germline V gene encodes CDR1 GEAIGNYY and CDR2 EKD. The V gene lost 4 bases and the J gene lost 2 bases, with 13 bases spanning the gap.

The sample holds a few counts of this clone. This probably arose from a read error, given a far larger clone one base away. Other DNA sequences in this sample translate to the same CDR3. This chain joins TRDV2 and TRDJ1; 7 nucleotides align to TRDD3. This CDR3 has 18 amino acids. CDR1 GEAIGNYY and CDR2 EKD come from the germline V gene. The CDR3 spells CACDTGLGKGLGTDKLIF. CDR3 coding DNA: TGTGCCTGTGACACCGGACTGGGGAAGGGTCTGGGCACCGATAAACTAATCTTT.

This clone was seen ten or more times. This chain's CDR3 is CACDTVPDTDKLIF. CDR3 DNA: TGTGCCTGTGACACCGTGCCGGACACCGATAAACTCATCTTT. The chain combines TRDV2 with TRDJ1; D is unresolved. The CDR3 contains 14 residues. V was cut by 0 bases and J by 0 bases, with 7 bases left in between. The germline V gene has CDR1 GEAIGNYY and CDR2 EKD.

Concerning this clone: Since a far larger clone is one base different, this is likely a read error. The sample has other DNA sequences that encode this CDR3 too. The chain uses TRDV1 and TRDJ1, with 8 bases fitting TRDD3. In the absence of a J gene in TCRdb, the DNA was matched to germline to assign it here. The germline V gene has CDR1 TSWWSYY and CDR2 QGS. Trimming at V came to 5 bases and at J to 3 bases, leaving 17 bases not matched to a gene. This CDR3 region has 18 residues. The CDR3 nucleotides are TGTGCTCTTGGGACCCGGGCCTTCGTAGGGGATACAGCCGATAAACTCATCTTT. Translated: CALGTRAFVGDTADKLIF.

This clone was counted only a few times. Since a far larger clone is one base different, this is likely a read error. This same CDR3 is encoded by further DNA sequences in the sample. This chain connects TRDV2 to TRDJ1; 13 nucleotides agree with TRDD3. Germline loops: CDR1 GEAIGNYY, CDR2 EKD. This CDR3 is built from 18 residues. The CDR3 here is CACDPLLGDTRDTDKLIF. The CDR3 DNA reads TGCGCCTGTGACCCCTTACTGGGGGATACGCGAGACACCGATAAACTCATCTTT.

This clone was detected a few times. The protein in TCRdb stems from a much larger clone and differs at residues 5 and 6 from this DNA's translation, likely a read error; here the protein is translated from the DNA. V gene TRDV1 combines with J gene TRDJ2; D is uncertain. Germline assignment: CDR1 TSWWSYY and CDR2 QGS. V was pared by 6 bases and J by 5 bases, with 19 bases between. This CDR3 region has 16 residues. CDR3 nucleotide sequence: TGTGCTCTTGGTAAAAAGGTATTTTCGGGTACAGCACAACTCTTCTTT. Encoded protein: CALGKKVFSGTAQLFF.

Points on this clone: TCRdb's listed protein matches a much larger clone and diverges from this DNA's translation at residue 13, likely through a read error; the protein shown comes from the DNA. This sequence joins TRDV2 and TRDJ1, with TRDD3 matching over 8 bases. The J gene is not listed in TCRdb, so it was assigned here from a DNA match to germline. The germline CDR1 and CDR2 sequences are GEAIGNYY and EKD. This CDR3 spans 17 amino acids. CDR3 nucleotide sequence: TGTGCCTGTGACCCCCTTCGAGCTGGGGGACACACCGGTAAACTCATCTTT. This codes for CACDPLRAGGHTGKLIF.

A word on this clone: TCRdb records a much larger clone's protein for this DNA, with a difference at residue 21 that likely arises from a read error; the protein given is the translation of the DNA. There is no J gene call, but TRDV2 is given as the V gene; the table's D call of TRDD3 was not tested on the DNA. The CDR3 consists of 23 residues. Per the germline V gene, CDR1 is GEAIGNYY and CDR2 is EKD. This CDR3 reads CACDTVGHGGDWNHKEYTDKPIF. CDR3 sequence (DNA): TGTGCCTGTGACACCGTTGGCCACGGCGGGGACTGGAACCATAAGGAGTACACCGATAAACCCATCTTT.

This clone was observed a handful of times. The TCRdb protein comes from a much larger clone and disagrees with this DNA's translation at residue 4, likely due to a read error; the protein given here is derived from the DNA. This chain joins TRDV2 and TRDJ3, with a weak D call TRDD3 (6 bases). The J gene was not available in TCRdb and was assigned here by matching the DNA to germline segments. The CDR3 contains 19 residues. CDR1 and CDR2 (germline): GEAIGNYY, EKD. This CDR3 reads CACGTTLNWASWDTRQMFF. The DNA for the CDR3 is TGTGCCTGTGGCACCACGTTGAACTGGGCTTCCTGGGACACCCGACAGATGTTTTTC.

This clone was picked up a small number of times. TCRdb records a much larger clone's protein for this DNA, with a difference at residue 5 that likely arises from a read error; the protein given is the translation of the DNA. This chain joins TRDV2 and TRDJ1, with TRDD3 matching over 9 bases. The J gene, missing from TCRdb, was assigned here through DNA to germline matching. J lost 8 bases, V lost 3 bases, and 30 bases had no gene match. Germline CDR1 reads GEAIGNYY; CDR2 reads EKD. The CDR3 is made up of 21 amino acids. CDR3 in amino acids: CACDAAESWGIEFQEWKKLIF. The CDR3 DNA sequence: TGTGCCTGTGACGCCGCGGAGAGCTGGGGGATCGAGTTTCAGGAATGGAAAAAACTCATCTTT.

Concerning this clone: A far larger clone is only one base removed, so a read error is likely. Other DNA sequences in the sample encode the same CDR3. V gene TRDV2 combines with J gene TRDJ1; 13 bases align to TRDD3. Since TCRdb gives no J gene, matching the DNA to germline was used here to assign it. V gave up 1 base and J gave up 1 base; unmatched junction bases: 14. The germline CDR1 and CDR2 sequences are GEAIGNYY and EKD. CDR3 size: 20 residues. CDR3 amino acids: CACDTEGSRNWGIRTDKLIF. CDR3 nucleotide sequence: TGTGCCTGTGACACTGAGGGGTCCAGGAACTGGGGGATACGCACCGATAAACTCATCTTT.